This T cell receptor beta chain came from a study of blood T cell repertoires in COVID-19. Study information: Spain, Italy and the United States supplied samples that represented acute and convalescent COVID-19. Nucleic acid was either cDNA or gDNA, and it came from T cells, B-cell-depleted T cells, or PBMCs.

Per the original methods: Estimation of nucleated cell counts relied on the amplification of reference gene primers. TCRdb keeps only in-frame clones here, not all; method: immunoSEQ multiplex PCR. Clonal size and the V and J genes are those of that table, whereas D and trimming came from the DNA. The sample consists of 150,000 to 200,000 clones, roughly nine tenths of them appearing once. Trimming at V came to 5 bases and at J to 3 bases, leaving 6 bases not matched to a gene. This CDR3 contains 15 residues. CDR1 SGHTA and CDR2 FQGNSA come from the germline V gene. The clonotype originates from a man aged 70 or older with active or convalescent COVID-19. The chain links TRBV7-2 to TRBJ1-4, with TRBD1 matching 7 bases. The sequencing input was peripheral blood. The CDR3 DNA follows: TGTGCCAGCAGCGGACGACAGGGAGCTAATGAAAAACTGTTTTTT. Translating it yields CASSGRQGANEKLFF.